Listed below are T cell receptor beta chains from one sample, sequenced in a study of response to subunit inactivated influenza vaccine. In TCRdb, the RT-PCR reads were re-called with MiXCR into one record per CDR3 protein. The table shows some 800,000 distinct CDR3 sequences, with about 20% occurring only once. The sample in question was PBMCs from blood, obtained about 5 days after vaccination. These receptors all come from a man in his fifties or sixties who received an inactivated influenza vaccine. CDR3s include the opening cysteine and the closing phenylalanine or tryptophan. D genes are given only for firm matches. Rows may omit the clone size; those that give it use once, few, many or a size class.

CDR3aa: CASSPRTGTGELFF
CDR3nt: TGTGCCAGCAGTCCGCGGACCGGGACCGGGGAGCTGTTTTTT
d_gene: NA
abundance: NA
v_gene: TRBV12-3/TRBV12-4
j_gene: TRBJ2-2

CDR3aa: CASSLSPSGGYEQYF
CDR3nt: TGCGCCAGCAGCTTGTCGCCTAGCGGGGGATACGAGCAGTACTTC
d_gene: TRBD2
abundance: few
v_gene: TRBV5-1
j_gene: TRBJ2-7

CDR3aa: CSVDRTNYGYTF
CDR3nt: TGCAGCGTGGACAGAACTAACTATGGCTACACCTTC
d_gene: NA
abundance: NA
v_gene: TRBV29-1
j_gene: TRBJ1-2

CDR3aa: CSASRGNAGGQGRDGYTF
CDR3nt: TGCAGTGCTAGCCGCGGGAACGCGGGTGGACAGGGTAGGGATGGCTACACCTTC
d_gene: TRBD1
abundance: NA
v_gene: TRBV20-1
j_gene: TRBJ1-2

CDR3aa: CASSPYWGRERTEAFF
CDR3nt: TGTGCCAGCAGCCCTTACTGGGGTCGAGAGAGGACTGAAGCTTTCTTT
d_gene: NA
abundance: few
v_gene: TRBV28
j_gene: TRBJ1-1

CDR3aa: CASSYGLAVTNEQFF
CDR3nt: TGTGCCAGCAGCTACGGTCTAGCGGTAACCAATGAGCAGTTCTTC
d_gene: TRBD2
abundance: NA
v_gene: TRBV5-5
j_gene: TRBJ2-1

CDR3aa: CASSLNDLAPSEQFF
CDR3nt: TGTGCCAGCAGCCTAAACGATCTAGCGCCCAGCGAGCAGTTCTTC
d_gene: NA
abundance: few
v_gene: TRBV7-2
j_gene: TRBJ2-1

CDR3aa: CASSYDLADQETQYF
CDR3nt: TGTGCCAGCAGTTACGACCTAGCGGACCAAGAGACCCAGTACTTC
d_gene: TRBD2
abundance: NA
v_gene: TRBV6-2/TRBV6-3
j_gene: TRBJ2-5

CDR3aa: CASSRTDHWDEQYF
CDR3nt: TGTGCCAGCAGCCGAACGGATCATTGGGACGAGCAGTACTTC
d_gene: NA
abundance: NA
v_gene: TRBV7-9
j_gene: TRBJ2-7

CDR3aa: CSVEDLYRPSNEQFF
CDR3nt: TGCAGCGTTGAAGATCTTTACAGGCCCTCTAATGAGCAGTTCTTC
d_gene: NA
abundance: few
v_gene: TRBV29-1
j_gene: TRBJ2-1

CDR3aa: CASRGDSYTGELFF
CDR3nt: TGTGCCAGCAGGGGGGACAGCTACACCGGGGAGCTGTTTTTT
d_gene: TRBD1
abundance: NA
v_gene: TRBV7-8
j_gene: TRBJ2-2

CDR3aa: CATGQSYEQYF
CDR3nt: TGTGCCACCGGCCAGTCCTACGAGCAGTACTTC
d_gene: NA
abundance: NA
v_gene: TRBV15
j_gene: TRBJ2-7

CDR3aa: CASSSWDRGKANEKLFF
CDR3nt: TGTGCCAGCAGCTCCTGGGACAGAGGAAAGGCTAATGAAAAACTGTTTTTT
d_gene: TRBD1
abundance: NA
v_gene: TRBV7-9
j_gene: TRBJ1-4

CDR3aa: CATSHTGELFF
CDR3nt: TGTGCCACCTCTCACACCGGGGAGCTGTTTTTT
d_gene: NA
abundance: once
v_gene: TRBV10-3
j_gene: TRBJ2-2

CDR3aa: CASSQIQGNTEAFF
CDR3nt: TGTGCCAGCAGCCAAATACAGGGAAATACTGAAGCTTTCTTT
d_gene: NA
abundance: few
v_gene: TRBV3-1
j_gene: TRBJ1-1

CDR3aa: CSASLGSLEQYF
CDR3nt: TGCAGTGCTAGTCTGGGGTCCCTCGAGCAGTACTTC
d_gene: NA
abundance: few
v_gene: TRBV20-1
j_gene: TRBJ2-7

CDR3aa: CASSKGGETGHHEQYF
CDR3nt: TGTGCCAGCAGCAAAGGGGGAGAGACAGGGCACCACGAGCAGTACTTC
d_gene: NA
abundance: few
v_gene: TRBV21-1
j_gene: TRBJ2-7

CDR3aa: CASSPMAGAIYGYTF
CDR3nt: TGTGCCAGCAGCCCCATGGCAGGGGCCATTTATGGCTACACCTTC
d_gene: NA
abundance: NA
v_gene: TRBV6-2/TRBV6-3
j_gene: TRBJ1-2

CDR3aa: CASSYEVFGELFF
CDR3nt: TGTGCCAGCAGTTACGAGGTTTTCGGGGAGCTGTTTTTT
d_gene: NA
abundance: NA
v_gene: TRBV6-5
j_gene: TRBJ2-2

CDR3aa: CSAVLAGLEYEQYF
CDR3nt: TGCAGCGCCGTACTAGCGGGGCTGGAGTACGAGCAGTACTTC
d_gene: TRBD2
abundance: NA
v_gene: TRBV29-1
j_gene: TRBJ2-7

CDR3aa: CSVARGIDQPQHF
CDR3nt: TGCAGCGTAGCCAGGGGGATCGATCAGCCCCAGCATTTT
d_gene: TRBD1
abundance: NA
v_gene: TRBV29-1
j_gene: TRBJ1-5

CDR3aa: CASSQPSGRYQETQYF
CDR3nt: TGTGCCAGCAGCCAGCCTAGCGGAAGGTACCAAGAGACCCAGTACTTC
d_gene: TRBD2
abundance: NA
v_gene: TRBV4-2
j_gene: TRBJ2-5

CDR3aa: CASSVRGGGEPYEQYF
CDR3nt: TGTGCCAGCAGTGTGCGGGGCGGGGGCGAACCCTACGAGCAGTACTTC
d_gene: NA
abundance: NA
v_gene: TRBV6-1
j_gene: TRBJ2-7

CDR3aa: CASTRGGGQYF
CDR3nt: TGTGCCAGCACCAGAGGTGGAGGGCAGTACTTC
d_gene: NA
abundance: many
v_gene: TRBV11-2
j_gene: TRBJ2-7

CDR3aa: CASSDWDRGSANTGELFF
CDR3nt: TGTGCCAGCAGCGACTGGGACAGGGGATCCGCGAACACCGGGGAGCTGTTTTTT
d_gene: TRBD1
abundance: few
v_gene: TRBV7-6
j_gene: TRBJ2-2

CDR3aa: CASSQGTFTSTDTQYF
CDR3nt: TGCGCCAGCAGCCAAGGGACATTTACTAGCACAGATACGCAGTATTTT
d_gene: NA
abundance: NA
v_gene: TRBV4-3
j_gene: TRBJ2-3

CDR3aa: CASSQDQIWLYTEAFF
CDR3nt: TGCGCCAGCAGCCAAGATCAGATATGGCTGTACACTGAAGCTTTCTTT
d_gene: NA
abundance: few
v_gene: TRBV4-1
j_gene: TRBJ1-1

CDR3aa: CASSVRDGYNQPQHF
CDR3nt: TGTGCCAGCAGCGTGAGGGACGGATACAATCAGCCCCAGCATTTT
d_gene: NA
abundance: few
v_gene: TRBV9
j_gene: TRBJ1-5

CDR3aa: CSVKKETPYTGELFF
CDR3nt: TGCAGCGTTAAGAAAGAAACGCCTTACACCGGGGAGCTGTTTTTT
d_gene: NA
abundance: NA
v_gene: TRBV29-1
j_gene: TRBJ2-2

CDR3aa: CASSTWTAQETQYF
CDR3nt: TGTGCCAGCAGTACTTGGACAGCTCAAGAGACCCAGTACTTC
d_gene: NA
abundance: NA
v_gene: TRBV2
j_gene: TRBJ2-5

CDR3aa: CSARDLRGSAGELFF
CDR3nt: TGCAGTGCTAGAGATCTACGTGGGAGTGCCGGGGAGCTGTTTTTT
d_gene: NA
abundance: few
v_gene: TRBV20-1
j_gene: TRBJ2-2

CDR3aa: CASSGTAHSTDTQYF
CDR3nt: TGCGCCAGCAGTGGGACAGCACACAGCACAGATACGCAGTATTTT
d_gene: TRBD1
abundance: NA
v_gene: TRBV5-1
j_gene: TRBJ2-3

CDR3aa: CASSYRTSAYNEQFF
CDR3nt: TGTGCCAGCAGTTACAGGACTAGCGCCTACAATGAGCAGTTCTTC
d_gene: TRBD2
abundance: NA
v_gene: TRBV6-2/TRBV6-3
j_gene: TRBJ2-1

CDR3aa: CASSLEARDRRYNEQFF
CDR3nt: TGCGCCAGCAGCTTGGAAGCCCGGGACAGGAGATACAATGAGCAGTTCTTC
d_gene: TRBD1
abundance: NA
v_gene: TRBV5-1
j_gene: TRBJ2-1

CDR3aa: CSARVPFGLVSGANVLTF
CDR3nt: TGCAGTGCTAGAGTACCCTTCGGACTAGTGTCTGGGGCCAACGTCCTGACTTTC
d_gene: TRBD2
abundance: NA
v_gene: TRBV20-1
j_gene: TRBJ2-6

CDR3aa: CASSLAGTVNTGELFF
CDR3nt: TGTGCCAGCAGCTTAGCCGGGACAGTAAACACCGGGGAGCTGTTTTTT
d_gene: TRBD1
abundance: few
v_gene: TRBV7-2
j_gene: TRBJ2-2

CDR3aa: CSADGLGAQYF
CDR3nt: TGCAGTGCTGACGGACTAGGGGCCCAGTACTTC
d_gene: TRBD2
abundance: NA
v_gene: TRBV20-1
j_gene: TRBJ2-5

CDR3aa: CSARTSGSTDTQYF
CDR3nt: TGCAGTGCTAGAACTAGCGGGAGCACAGATACGCAGTATTTT
d_gene: TRBD2
abundance: few
v_gene: TRBV20-1
j_gene: TRBJ2-3

CDR3aa: CASSQGLAGGFEQYF
CDR3nt: TGCGCCAGCAGCCAAGGACTAGCGGGAGGATTCGAGCAGTACTTC
d_gene: TRBD2
abundance: few
v_gene: TRBV4-3
j_gene: TRBJ2-7

CDR3aa: CASSLEGQGSGEQYF
CDR3nt: TGCGCCAGCAGCTTGGAGGGACAGGGGTCGGGAGAGCAGTACTTC
d_gene: TRBD1
abundance: NA
v_gene: TRBV5-1
j_gene: TRBJ2-7

CDR3aa: CCLFSSGERSYNEQFF
CDR3nt: TGCTGCCTGTTTTCCTCAGGGGAGAGGTCCTACAATGAGCAGTTCTTC
d_gene: NA
abundance: NA
v_gene: TRBV20-1
j_gene: TRBJ2-1

CDR3aa: CSVGGTSGRGYNEQFF
CDR3nt: TGCAGCGTTGGGGGGACTAGCGGGAGGGGGTACAATGAGCAGTTCTTC
d_gene: TRBD2
abundance: few
v_gene: TRBV29-1
j_gene: TRBJ2-1

CDR3aa: CASSLYGGVGEKLFF
CDR3nt: TGTGCCAGCAGTTTATACGGGGGGGTTGGTGAAAAACTGTTTTTT
d_gene: NA
abundance: NA
v_gene: TRBV28
j_gene: TRBJ1-4

CDR3aa: CSVEYSGVDTQYF
CDR3nt: TGCAGCGTTGAATATAGCGGGGTGGATACGCAGTATTTT
d_gene: TRBD2
abundance: NA
v_gene: TRBV29-1
j_gene: TRBJ2-3

CDR3aa: CASRTLAGGFYEQYF
CDR3nt: TGTGCCAGCAGGACCCTAGCGGGGGGATTCTACGAGCAGTACTTC
d_gene: TRBD2
abundance: NA
v_gene: TRBV7-2
j_gene: TRBJ2-7

CDR3aa: CASSFFTSGTNEQFF
CDR3nt: TGTGCCAGCAGTTTTTTTACTAGCGGGACCAATGAGCAGTTCTTC
d_gene: TRBD2
abundance: NA
v_gene: TRBV27
j_gene: TRBJ2-1

CDR3aa: CASRPRAGGLRDTQYF
CDR3nt: TGTGCCAGCAGACCCAGGGCGGGGGGGCTAAGGGATACGCAGTATTTT
d_gene: TRBD2
abundance: few
v_gene: TRBV4-2
j_gene: TRBJ2-3

CDR3aa: CASSEWVSGLWNEQFF
CDR3nt: TGTGCCAGCAGTGAATGGGTTAGCGGACTATGGAATGAGCAGTTCTTC
d_gene: NA
abundance: NA
v_gene: TRBV25-1
j_gene: TRBJ2-1

CDR3aa: CATSREDRGYEQYF
CDR3nt: TGTGCCACCAGCAGAGAGGACAGGGGCTACGAGCAGTACTTC
d_gene: TRBD1
abundance: few
v_gene: TRBV15
j_gene: TRBJ2-7

CDR3aa: CASSYSMGGGYEQYF
CDR3nt: TGTGCCAGCAGTTACTCGATGGGTGGGGGTTACGAGCAGTACTTC
d_gene: NA
abundance: NA
v_gene: TRBV6-5
j_gene: TRBJ2-7

CDR3aa: CASSIGGGGAGELFF
CDR3nt: TGTGCCAGTAGTATTGGCGGAGGAGGCGCCGGGGAGCTGTTTTTT
d_gene: NA
abundance: NA
v_gene: TRBV19
j_gene: TRBJ2-2

CDR3aa: CASSYSPRTPQETQYF
CDR3nt: TGTGCCAGCAGTTACTCCCCGAGGACACCCCAAGAGACCCAGTACTTC
d_gene: NA
abundance: NA
v_gene: TRBV6-5
j_gene: TRBJ2-5

CDR3aa: CASSQGETAETQYF
CDR3nt: TGTGCCAGCAGCCAAGGAGAGACGGCGGAGACCCAGTACTTC
d_gene: NA
abundance: NA
v_gene: TRBV3-1
j_gene: TRBJ2-5